Listed here are 18 T cell receptor beta chains from one sample, sequenced in a study of regulatory T cells in long-lasting Graves disease. The sample's time point: newly diagnosed GD, antithyroid drugs for less than 3 months. Construction of the TCR library relied on RNA isolated from PBMCs. Libraries of TCR beta came from iRepertoire HTBI primers plus Arm-PCR of CDR3 regions. A single record per CDR3 protein comes from TCRdb applying MiXCR to the multiplex PCR reads. This sample yields fewer than 650,000 distinct CDR3 sequences, of which around 15% are seen a single time; approximately 12% belongs to the top ten. These data were likewise used in another study, on T cells in Graves' hyperthyroidism and ophthalmopathy.

This specimen was peripheral blood mononuclear cells (PBMCs), taken at new diagnosis, from a patient treated with antithyroid drugs. The source is a man aged 18 to 35 with Graves disease.

CDR3 DNA: TGTGCCAGCAGTTACCCCGGACAGGGGGTGAACACTGAAGCTTTCTTT. This codes for CASSYPGQGVNTEAFF. The chain recombines TRBV6-2 or TRBV6-3 with TRBJ1-1; 10 bases are shared with TRBD1. V trimming: 2 bases; J trimming: 0 bases; junction bases outside the gene matches: 3. The CDR3 is 16 amino acids. Germline CDR1 MNHEY, CDR2 SVGEGT.

The chain combines TRBV19 with TRBJ2-3; 11 bases are shared with TRBD2. V lost 5 bases, J lost 7 bases, and 5 bases stayed unmatched. The CDR3 covers 14 residues. CDR1 and CDR2 (germline): LNHDA, SQIVND (reference sequence). CDR3 nucleotides: TGTGCCAGTAGTGCCGGGACTAGCGGAAATACGCAGTATTTT. Translating it yields CASSAGTSGNTQYF.

This clonotype was counted at least ten times. V is TRBV7-8 and J is TRBJ2-3, with a tentative D call TRBD2 (5 bases). The CDR3 consists of 14 residues. Trimming removed 5 bases from V and 2 bases from J, with 11 bases in between. In germline, CDR1 is SGHVS, CDR2 FQNEAQ. In nucleotides, the CDR3 is TGTGCCAGCAGCCTCGGGGTTAACACAGATACGCAGTATTTT. The encoded protein is CASSLGVNTDTQYF.

This chain connects TRBV7-9 to TRBJ2-7; unclear D gene. CDR1 SEHNR and CDR2 FQNEAQ come from the germline V gene (reference sequence). This CDR3 contains 14 residues. V lost 5 bases to trimming and J lost 3 bases, with 14 bases between them. CDR3 region: CASSPRDRFYEQYF. Here the CDR3 DNA reads TGTGCCAGCAGCCCAAGAGACCGTTTCTACGAGCAGTACTTC.

Comments on this clonotype: Because it lacks the conserved phenylalanine or tryptophan at the end, this CDR3 is likely a read error. The CDR3: CSATGPLNTGELFS. CDR3 nucleotide sequence: TGCAGTGCAACCGGGCCCTTGAACACCGGGGAGCTGTTTTCT. The genes are TRBV20-1 and TRBJ2-2; D unresolved. CDR1 DFQATT and CDR2 SNEGSKA come from the germline V gene (reference sequence). V lost 6 bases to trimming and J lost 1 base, with 12 bases between them. The CDR3 is made up of 14 amino acids.

This clonotype was seen at least ten times. This chain uses TRBV6-1 with TRBJ2-5; 11 bases match TRBD1. This CDR3 has 17 residues. The V segment lost 6 bases and the J segment 5 bases; nucleotides outside the gene matches: 14. CDR1 MNHNS and CDR2 SASEGT come from the germline V gene. CDR3 DNA sequence: TGTGCCAGCAGAGCCTCCCCCGGGACAGGGGGTGGCGAGACCCAGTACTTC. Protein sequence: CASRASPGTGGGETQYF.

This clonotype showed up many times. The chain combines TRBV3-1 with TRBJ2-7, with 9 bases lining up with TRBD2. CDR3 length: 15 amino acids. The ends lost 1 base at V and 0 bases at J; junction bases unmatched: 1. CDR1 and CDR2 (germline): LGHDT, YNNKEL (reference sequence). The CDR3 region has the DNA TGTGCCAGCAGCCAAGGACTAGCGGACTCCTACGAGCAGTACTTC. This codes for CASSQGLADSYEQYF.

The chain has TRBV29-1 and TRBJ2-1; 9 bases map to TRBD2. The CDR3 runs 14 residues. The germline V gene encodes CDR1 SQVTM and CDR2 ANQGSEA. Losses at the gene ends were 3 bases for V and 8 bases for J; bases not matched to a gene: 8. CDR3 in amino acids: CSVDGLAGIYEQFF. As DNA, the CDR3 is TGCAGCGTTGACGGGCTAGCGGGAATCTATGAGCAGTTCTTC.

The genes are TRBV28 and TRBJ1-5; tentative D call: TRBD1 (5 bases). Trimming removed 6 bases from V and 6 bases from J, with 18 bases in between. Germline-derived CDR1 and CDR2 are MDHEN and SYDVKM. The length of the CDR3 is 15 residues. CDR3 amino acids: CASRDRWGAFQPQHF. CDR3 in DNA: TGTGCCAGCAGGGATCGGTGGGGCGCGTTTCAGCCCCAGCATTTT.

This clonotype has ten or more counts. This chain links TRBV28 with TRBJ2-7, with D tentatively TRBD2 (6 bases). V was shortened by 3 bases and J by 3 bases, with 18 bases between the two germline ends. Germline V gene sequence: CDR1 MDHEN, CDR2 SYDVKM. The CDR3 spans 16 residues. The CDR3 loop reads CASSFGQSAGRYEQYF. CDR3 nucleotides: TGTGCCAGCAGTTTTGGGCAGTCGGCGGGACGCTACGAGCAGTACTTC.

This clonotype was observed many times. The V gene is TRBV20-1, the J gene TRBJ2-7, with D tentatively TRBD2 (6 bases). Germline-derived CDR1 and CDR2 are DFQATT and SNEGSKA (reference sequence). This CDR3 spans 11 amino acids. Between the trimmed V and J ends, which lost 6 bases and 7 bases, there was a span of 13 bases. CDR3 in DNA: TGCAGTGCCTCCTCCGGGGGAGAGCAGTACTTC. This translates into CSASSGGEQYF.

The sample holds many counts of this clonotype. This rearrangement joins TRBV30 to TRBJ2-3, with 12 bases fitting TRBD1. V dropped 3 bases and J dropped 5; count of bases not matched to a gene: 15. This CDR3 has 18 residues. Germline assignment: CDR1 GTSNPN and CDR2 SVGIG (reference sequence). In nucleotides, the CDR3 is TGTGCCTGGAGCGCCGGGACAGGGGGCGCTGGGGGTGGAGATACGCAGTATTTT. It is translated as CAWSAGTGGAGGGDTQYF.

This clonotype was counted many times. V is TRBV12-3 or TRBV12-4 and J is TRBJ1-1; D may be TRBD1 (5 bases). This CDR3 comprises 15 residues. Trimming took 9 bases from V and 0 from J, leaving 17 bases between them. As DNA, the CDR3 is TGTGCCAGTTTAATTACAGAGGACATGAACACTGAAGCTTTCTTT. Translation: CASLITEDMNTEAFF.

This chain links TRBV29-1 with TRBJ1-4; 7 bases map to TRBD1. J gave up 7 bases and V 7 bases, and 9 bases lay outside the gene matches. The CDR3 runs to 13 residues. The germline gives CDR1 SQVTM, CDR2 ANQGSEA. The CDR3 DNA sequence: TGCAGCGCCAGACAGGGTCTCAGTGAAAAACTGTTTTTT. Translated: CSARQGLSEKLFF.

V and J are TRBV5-1 and TRBJ2-3; TRBD2 matches at 9 bases. The length of the CDR3 is 17 residues. CDR1 is SGHRS and CDR2 is YFSETQ in the germline V gene. V gave up 5 bases and J gave up 6 bases; unmatched junction bases: 16. This CDR3 reads CASRPTPGLAEKDTQYF. The DNA for the CDR3 is TGCGCCAGCAGGCCTACTCCGGGACTAGCAGAAAAGGATACGCAGTATTTT. Drawing the rest from reference TRBV5-1 and TRBJ2-3, the complete variable domain is KAGVTQTPRYLIKTRGQQVTLSCSPISGHRSVSWYQQTPGQGLQFLFEYFSETQRNKGNFPGRFSGRQFSNSRSEMNVSTLELGDSALYLCASRPTPGLAEKDTQYFGPGTRLTVL.

This clonotype has more than one count but fewer than ten. The rearrangement uses TRBV19 and TRBJ2-2; perhaps TRBD1 as D (5 bases). Trimming took 7 bases from V and 8 from J, leaving 11 bases between them. The CDR3 spans 12 residues. Germline V gene sequence: CDR1 LNHDA, CDR2 SQIVND (reference sequence). CDR3 nucleotides: TGTGCCAGTATGGAAGGGGCAGGGGAGCTGTTTTTT. This codes for CASMEGAGELFF.

This sequence joins TRBV18 and TRBJ1-1, with D perhaps TRBD1 (5 bases). The V end lost 3 bases, the J end lost 7 bases, and 18 bases lay between the germline ends. CDR3 length equals 15 residues. Germline lookup yields CDR1 KGHSH and CDR2 LQKENI. CDR3 residues: CASSPYTQGGSEAFF. The CDR3 DNA is TGTGCCAGCTCACCCTACACTCAGGGCGGCAGTGAAGCTTTCTTT.

At least ten counts were recorded for this clonotype. J is TRBJ2-1 and V is TRBV20-1, with D possibly being TRBD2 (6 bases). CDR3 length equals 15 residues. In germline, CDR1 is DFQATT, CDR2 SNEGSKA (reference sequence). Trimming removed 3 bases from V and 1 base from J, with 13 bases in between. The CDR3 coding sequence is TGCAGTGCTAGTAGCCCGGGAGCTTCCTACAATGAGCAGTTCTTC. As protein: CSASSPGASYNEQFF.